These T cell receptor beta chains were read from a single sample in a study of blood T cell repertoires in COVID-19. Method: immunoSEQ multiplex PCR; TCRdb's copy keeps in-frame clones and lacks some. The sample has some 53,000 clones; 86% are singletons. Material for sequencing was peripheral blood. The receptors stem from a man in his 70s with acute or convalescent COVID-19. CDR3s include the opening cysteine and the closing phenylalanine or tryptophan. Fields, in order: clone size, V gene, D gene, J gene, CDR3 length, CDR3 protein, CDR3 DNA. The D gene is left open where the match is weak. Where a row states a size, it is once, few, many or the class of an expanded clone; other rows omit it.

clone size: NA; V gene: TRBV15; D gene: NA; J gene: TRBJ2-2; CDR3 length: 14; CDR3 protein: CATSRGFSTGELFF; CDR3 DNA: TGTGCCACCAGCAGGGGCTTCAGCACCGGGGAGCTGTTTTTT
clone size: NA; V gene: TRBV5-8; D gene: NA; J gene: TRBJ2-7; CDR3 length: 14; CDR3 protein: CASSLKLLTYEQYF; CDR3 DNA: TGTGCCAGCAGCTTGAAACTCCTCACCTACGAGCAGTACTTC
clone size: NA; V gene: TRBV3-1/TRBV3-2; D gene: NA; J gene: TRBJ1-3; CDR3 length: 15; CDR3 protein: CASSLRTASGNTIYF; CDR3 DNA: TGTGCCAGCAGCCTACGGACAGCCTCTGGAAACACCATATATTTT
clone size: once; V gene: TRBV29-1; D gene: TRBD1; J gene: TRBJ1-4; CDR3 length: 14; CDR3 protein: CSVYQQGGGEKLFF; CDR3 DNA: TGCAGCGTTTACCAACAGGGGGGTGGTGAAAAACTGTTTTTT
clone size: few; V gene: TRBV5-1; D gene: NA; J gene: TRBJ2-7; CDR3 length: 15; CDR3 protein: CASSLDFAVTYEQYF; CDR3 DNA: TGCGCCAGCAGCTTGGATTTCGCGGTTACCTACGAGCAGTACTTC
clone size: NA; V gene: TRBV19; D gene: TRBD1; J gene: TRBJ2-1; CDR3 length: 15; CDR3 protein: CASSRLGQGHNEQFF; CDR3 DNA: TGTGCCAGTAGTAGACTTGGACAGGGTCACAATGAGCAGTTCTTC
clone size: NA; V gene: TRBV30; D gene: TRBD1; J gene: TRBJ1-1; CDR3 length: 13; CDR3 protein: CAWSVNRGTEAFF; CDR3 DNA: TGTGCCTGGAGTGTAAACAGGGGGACTGAAGCTTTCTTT
clone size: NA; V gene: TRBV18; D gene: NA; J gene: TRBJ1-3; CDR3 length: 16; CDR3 protein: CASSPSRGTTGNTIYF; CDR3 DNA: TGTGCCAGCTCACCGTCCCGGGGGACGACTGGAAACACCATATATTTT
clone size: NA; V gene: TRBV28; D gene: NA; J gene: TRBJ1-1; CDR3 length: 13; CDR3 protein: CASRWTENTEAFF; CDR3 DNA: TGTGCCAGCCGGTGGACAGAGAACACTGAAGCTTTCTTT
clone size: once; V gene: TRBV6-1; D gene: NA; J gene: TRBJ2-7; CDR3 length: 14; CDR3 protein: CASSEATLNYEQYF; CDR3 DNA: TGTGCCAGCAGTGAAGCAACATTAAACTACGAGCAGTACTTC
clone size: NA; V gene: TRBV18; D gene: NA; J gene: TRBJ2-5; CDR3 length: 13; CDR3 protein: CASSPPGSETQYF; CDR3 DNA: TGTGCCAGCTCACCACCGGGCTCAGAGACCCAGTACTTC
clone size: NA; V gene: TRBV28; D gene: TRBD1; J gene: TRBJ1-1; CDR3 length: 14; CDR3 protein: CASHSYRGRTEAFF; CDR3 DNA: TGTGCCAGCCATTCTTACAGGGGAAGAACTGAAGCTTTCTTT
clone size: few; V gene: TRBV24-1; D gene: TRBD1; J gene: TRBJ2-3; CDR3 length: 15; CDR3 protein: CATGSRDRGTDTQYF; CDR3 DNA: TGTGCCACCGGCTCCCGGGACAGGGGGACAGATACGCAGTATTTT
clone size: NA; V gene: TRBV7-9; D gene: NA; J gene: TRBJ2-1; CDR3 length: 15; CDR3 protein: CASSLVAVSYNEQFF; CDR3 DNA: TGTGCCAGCAGCTTAGTTGCAGTCTCCTACAATGAGCAGTTCTTC
clone size: NA; V gene: TRBV6-2/TRBV6-3; D gene: NA; J gene: TRBJ2-1; CDR3 length: 15; CDR3 protein: CASSYSTGSPDEQFF; CDR3 DNA: TGTGCCAGCAGTTACTCGACCGGGAGCCCCGATGAGCAGTTCTTC
clone size: NA; V gene: TRBV20-1; D gene: NA; J gene: TRBJ1-5; CDR3 length: 11; CDR3 protein: CSATLNQPQHF; CDR3 DNA: TGCAGTGCTACCCTTAATCAGCCCCAGCATTTT
clone size: NA; V gene: TRBV5-1; D gene: TRBD1; J gene: TRBJ2-7; CDR3 length: 15; CDR3 protein: CASTPVPGQGREQYF; CDR3 DNA: TGCGCCAGCACCCCTGTACCGGGACAGGGTCGCGAGCAGTACTTC
clone size: NA; V gene: TRBV14; D gene: NA; J gene: TRBJ1-1; CDR3 length: 13; CDR3 protein: CASSQNTGTEAFF; CDR3 DNA: TGTGCCAGCAGCCAAAACACAGGGACTGAAGCTTTCTTT
clone size: NA; V gene: TRBV5-1; D gene: NA; J gene: TRBJ1-3; CDR3 length: 14; CDR3 protein: CASKSGMGSNTIYF; CDR3 DNA: TGCGCCAGCAAATCCGGGATGGGGTCAAACACCATATATTTT
clone size: once; V gene: TRBV18; D gene: NA; J gene: TRBJ2-2; CDR3 length: 17; CDR3 protein: CASSPASREGDTGELFF; CDR3 DNA: TGTGCCAGCTCACCAGCGAGCAGGGAAGGGGACACCGGGGAGCTGTTTTTT
clone size: NA; V gene: TRBV18; D gene: NA; J gene: TRBJ1-2; CDR3 length: 14; CDR3 protein: CASSPNSGDYGYTF; CDR3 DNA: TGTGCCAGCTCACCGAATTCAGGGGATTATGGCTACACCTTC
clone size: few; V gene: TRBV5-5; D gene: NA; J gene: TRBJ1-6; CDR3 length: 14; CDR3 protein: CASSAGLSNSPLHF; CDR3 DNA: TGTGCCAGCAGCGCGGGCCTTAGTAATTCACCCCTCCACTTT
clone size: once; V gene: TRBV5-1; D gene: TRBD1; J gene: TRBJ1-1; CDR3 length: 16; CDR3 protein: CASSRGQGNRNTEAFF; CDR3 DNA: TGCGCCAGCAGCAGGGGACAGGGGAATAGAAACACTGAAGCTTTCTTT
clone size: NA; V gene: TRBV5-1; D gene: NA; J gene: TRBJ2-5; CDR3 length: 12; CDR3 protein: CASRTVGETQYF; CDR3 DNA: TGCGCCAGTAGGACTGTGGGAGAGACCCAGTACTTC
clone size: NA; V gene: TRBV3-1/TRBV3-2; D gene: NA; J gene: TRBJ2-5; CDR3 length: 14; CDR3 protein: CASSQDLVQRAQYF; CDR3 DNA: TGTGCCAGCAGCCAAGATTTAGTCCAGAGGGCCCAGTACTTC
clone size: NA; V gene: TRBV24-1; D gene: TRBD1; J gene: TRBJ1-6; CDR3 length: 19; CDR3 protein: CATSDLTGGVSSYNSPLHF; CDR3 DNA: TGTGCCACCAGTGATTTGACAGGGGGCGTTAGTTCCTATAATTCACCCCTCCACTTT
clone size: NA; V gene: TRBV9; D gene: TRBD1; J gene: TRBJ1-2; CDR3 length: 16; CDR3 protein: CASSAGTGGANYGYTF; CDR3 DNA: TGTGCCAGCAGCGCGGGGACAGGGGGCGCAAACTATGGCTACACCTTC
clone size: NA; V gene: TRBV6-4; D gene: TRBD1; J gene: TRBJ2-1; CDR3 length: 14; CDR3 protein: CASSEQGAYNEQFF; CDR3 DNA: TGTGCCAGCAGTGAACAGGGGGCCTACAATGAGCAGTTCTTC
clone size: NA; V gene: TRBV19; D gene: NA; J gene: TRBJ2-6; CDR3 length: 17; CDR3 protein: CASRSQNAGRGANVLTF; CDR3 DNA: TGTGCCAGTAGGAGCCAAAATGCGGGGCGTGGGGCCAACGTCCTGACTTTC
clone size: NA; V gene: TRBV19; D gene: NA; J gene: TRBJ2-2; CDR3 length: 14; CDR3 protein: CASSPPQDTGELFF; CDR3 DNA: TGTGCCAGTAGTCCGCCCCAGGACACCGGGGAGCTGTTTTTT
clone size: NA; V gene: TRBV5-4; D gene: NA; J gene: TRBJ1-3; CDR3 length: 16; CDR3 protein: CASSPDRTPSGNTIYF; CDR3 DNA: TGTGCCAGCAGCCCCGACAGGACACCTTCAGGAAACACCATATATTTT
clone size: NA; V gene: TRBV4-3; D gene: NA; J gene: TRBJ1-4; CDR3 length: 15; CDR3 protein: CASSQAHRENEKLFF; CDR3 DNA: TGCGCCAGCAGCCAAGCGCACAGGGAGAATGAAAAACTGTTTTTT
clone size: NA; V gene: TRBV28; D gene: NA; J gene: TRBJ1-5; CDR3 length: 15; CDR3 protein: CASSSPSGGRQPQHF; CDR3 DNA: TGTGCCAGCAGTTCCCCCTCCGGGGGTCGGCAGCCCCAGCATTTT
clone size: NA; V gene: TRBV6-2/TRBV6-3; D gene: TRBD1; J gene: TRBJ1-2; CDR3 length: 13; CDR3 protein: CASRQDRLQGYTF; CDR3 DNA: TGTGCCAGCCGCCAGGACAGGCTGCAGGGCTACACCTTC
clone size: NA; V gene: TRBV9; D gene: TRBD1; J gene: TRBJ2-1; CDR3 length: 16; CDR3 protein: CASSPRGGQGRYEQFF; CDR3 DNA: TGTGCCAGCAGCCCCAGGGGTGGACAGGGGAGGTATGAGCAGTTCTTC
clone size: NA; V gene: TRBV6-6; D gene: NA; J gene: TRBJ2-1; CDR3 length: 15; CDR3 protein: CASSYLGQGYNEQFF; CDR3 DNA: TGTGCCAGCAGTTACCTGGGACAAGGGTACAATGAGCAGTTCTTC
clone size: NA; V gene: TRBV11-2; D gene: NA; J gene: TRBJ2-3; CDR3 length: 15; CDR3 protein: CASSPQRSYTDTQYF; CDR3 DNA: TGTGCCAGCAGCCCGCAGCGGAGTTACACAGATACGCAGTATTTT
clone size: NA; V gene: TRBV2; D gene: NA; J gene: TRBJ1-1; CDR3 length: 15; CDR3 protein: CASRIRGLMNTEAFF; CDR3 DNA: TGTGCCAGCAGGATAAGGGGATTAATGAACACTGAAGCTTTCTTT
clone size: NA; V gene: TRBV18; D gene: NA; J gene: TRBJ1-2; CDR3 length: 15; CDR3 protein: CASSPTMDSDYGYTF; CDR3 DNA: TGTGCCAGCTCACCAACCATGGACAGCGACTATGGCTACACCTTC
clone size: NA; V gene: TRBV5-1; D gene: NA; J gene: TRBJ2-1; CDR3 length: 14; CDR3 protein: CASRGGGDYNEQFF; CDR3 DNA: TGCGCCAGCAGGGGAGGGGGGGACTACAATGAGCAGTTCTTC
clone size: few; V gene: TRBV7-9; D gene: NA; J gene: TRBJ2-7; CDR3 length: 14; CDR3 protein: CASSFAVTSHEQYF; CDR3 DNA: TGTGCCAGCAGCTTTGCGGTAACCAGCCACGAGCAGTACTTC
clone size: NA; V gene: TRBV5-4; D gene: TRBD2; J gene: TRBJ2-2; CDR3 length: 17; CDR3 protein: CASSPAGGRTVSGELFF; CDR3 DNA: TGTGCCAGCAGCCCCGCGGGGGGGCGAACTGTTTCCGGGGAGCTGTTTTTT
clone size: few; V gene: TRBV30; D gene: NA; J gene: TRBJ2-1; CDR3 length: 16; CDR3 protein: CAWNPRGRPSYNEQFF; CDR3 DNA: TGTGCCTGGAACCCTAGAGGGAGGCCCTCCTACAATGAGCAGTTCTTC
clone size: NA; V gene: TRBV7-6; D gene: NA; J gene: TRBJ1-6; CDR3 length: 17; CDR3 protein: CASTPLPVGQTNSPLHF; CDR3 DNA: TGTGCCAGCACTCCCCTCCCAGTTGGACAGACTAATTCACCCCTCCACTTT
clone size: NA; V gene: TRBV3-1/TRBV3-2; D gene: TRBD1; J gene: TRBJ1-1; CDR3 length: 14; CDR3 protein: CASSPGQANTEAFF; CDR3 DNA: TGTGCCAGCAGCCCGGGACAGGCAAACACTGAAGCTTTCTTT
clone size: NA; V gene: TRBV5-5; D gene: TRBD2; J gene: TRBJ2-3; CDR3 length: 17; CDR3 protein: CASNLSGRIRVTDTQYF; CDR3 DNA: TGTGCCAGCAACCTTAGCGGGAGGATTCGGGTCACAGATACGCAGTATTTT
clone size: NA; V gene: TRBV30; D gene: TRBD1; J gene: TRBJ2-5; CDR3 length: 15; CDR3 protein: CAWSYWDREDKTQYF; CDR3 DNA: TGTGCCTGGAGTTATTGGGACAGGGAAGATAAGACCCAGTACTTC
clone size: NA; V gene: TRBV7-3; D gene: TRBD1; J gene: TRBJ1-1; CDR3 length: 15; CDR3 protein: CASSSPGTGFTEAFF; CDR3 DNA: TGTGCCAGCAGCTCCCCAGGGACAGGGTTCACTGAAGCTTTCTTT
clone size: NA; V gene: TRBV5-5; D gene: NA; J gene: TRBJ1-6; CDR3 length: 15; CDR3 protein: CASSLNWGENSPLHF; CDR3 DNA: TGTGCCAGCAGCTTGAATTGGGGGGAAAATTCACCCCTCCACTTT
clone size: NA; V gene: TRBV9; D gene: NA; J gene: TRBJ2-5; CDR3 length: 14; CDR3 protein: CASSLAGPTTTQYF; CDR3 DNA: TGTGCCAGCAGCCTCGCGGGACCCACCACGACCCAGTACTTC
clone size: NA; V gene: TRBV4-1; D gene: NA; J gene: TRBJ2-4; CDR3 length: 18; CDR3 protein: CASSQGPPPLRSKNIQYF; CDR3 DNA: TGCGCCAGCAGCCAAGGTCCCCCCCCACTACGATCCAAAAACATTCAGTACTTC
clone size: NA; V gene: TRBV6-5; D gene: NA; J gene: TRBJ2-7; CDR3 length: 11; CDR3 protein: CASSRLFEQYF; CDR3 DNA: TGTGCCAGCAGCCGTCTATTCGAGCAGTACTTC
clone size: NA; V gene: TRBV14; D gene: NA; J gene: TRBJ1-1; CDR3 length: 13; CDR3 protein: CASSQMAGSEAFF; CDR3 DNA: TGTGCCAGCAGCCAAATGGCGGGGAGTGAAGCTTTCTTT
clone size: NA; V gene: TRBV7-2; D gene: NA; J gene: TRBJ2-4; CDR3 length: 16; CDR3 protein: CASSLQPGGGKNIQYF; CDR3 DNA: TGTGCCAGCAGCTTACAACCGGGGGGCGGGAAAAACATTCAGTACTTC
clone size: NA; V gene: TRBV7-7; D gene: NA; J gene: TRBJ2-5; CDR3 length: 14; CDR3 protein: CASSLGQGLETQYF; CDR3 DNA: TGTGCTAGCAGCTTAGGGCAGGGACTCGAGACCCAGTACTTC
clone size: few; V gene: TRBV7-2; D gene: NA; J gene: TRBJ2-1; CDR3 length: 14; CDR3 protein: CASSLVVGAVEQFF; CDR3 DNA: TGTGCCAGCAGCTTAGTGGTGGGAGCAGTTGAGCAGTTCTTC
clone size: NA; V gene: TRBV5-6; D gene: NA; J gene: TRBJ2-7; CDR3 length: 15; CDR3 protein: CASSLGTKSSYEQYF; CDR3 DNA: TGTGCCAGCAGCTTGGGAACCAAGAGCTCCTACGAGCAGTACTTC
clone size: NA; V gene: TRBV20-1; D gene: TRBD1; J gene: TRBJ2-3; CDR3 length: 14; CDR3 protein: CSASRGLGTDTQYF; CDR3 DNA: TGCAGTGCTAGTAGGGGGCTGGGCACAGATACGCAGTATTTT
clone size: NA; V gene: TRBV18; D gene: NA; J gene: TRBJ1-1; CDR3 length: 16; CDR3 protein: CASSPSVGGERAEAFF; CDR3 DNA: TGTGCCAGCTCCCCCTCTGTCGGGGGAGAGAGGGCTGAAGCTTTCTTT
clone size: NA; V gene: TRBV3-1/TRBV3-2; D gene: NA; J gene: TRBJ2-3; CDR3 length: 12; CDR3 protein: CASSVAGGAQYF; CDR3 DNA: TGTGCCAGCTCTGTGGCGGGCGGGGCGCAGTATTTT